A selection of T cell receptor beta chains follows, all from one sample in a study of blood T cell repertoires in COVID-19. The method was immunoSEQ multiplex PCR; TCRdb's version includes in-frame clones alone and lacks a portion of them. The sample holds 65,000 to 85,000 clones, roughly 88% seen once. Sequenced sample: peripheral blood. All receptors come from a human donor in a cohort sampled during active COVID-19. The CDR3 runs from the conserved cysteine through the conserved F or W. A D gene is named only where the DNA matches it firmly. Only part of the rows carry a size: once, few, many, or a class if the clone is expanded.

V gene	clone size	D gene	J gene	CDR3 protein	CDR3 DNA
TRBV29-1	.	.	TRBJ1-2	CSVEEGEGHYGYTF	TGCAGCGTTGAAGAAGGAGAGGGTCACTATGGCTACACCTTC
TRBV4-1	few	.	TRBJ1-3	CASSQDGPQSGNTIYF	TGCGCCAGCAGCCAAGATGGGCCTCAATCAGGAAACACCATATATTTT
TRBV3-1/TRBV3-2	.	.	TRBJ1-5	CASSQGWGLDQPQHF	TGTGCCAGCAGCCAAGGGTGGGGGCTGGATCAGCCCCAGCATTTT
TRBV3-1/TRBV3-2	.	TRBD1	TRBJ2-4	CASSRGQPKNIQYF	TGTGCCAGCAGCCGGGGACAGCCAAAAAACATTCAGTACTTC
TRBV5-6	.	TRBD1	TRBJ2-3	CASSIGTGALADTQYF	TGTGCCAGCAGCATAGGGACAGGGGCGTTAGCGGATACGCAGTATTTT
TRBV5-5	.	TRBD1	TRBJ1-4	CASSQEDRGSEKLFF	TGTGCCAGCAGCCAGGAGGACAGGGGGAGCGAAAAACTGTTTTTT
TRBV7-3	.	.	TRBJ2-3	CASSLTSAVPSTDTQYF	TGTGCCAGCAGCTTAACGTCCGCAGTTCCTAGCACAGATACGCAGTATTTT
TRBV6-5	.	.	TRBJ1-5	CATKMRQDSNQPQHF	TGTGCCACCAAAATGAGACAGGATAGCAATCAGCCCCAGCATTTT
TRBV10-2	few	TRBD1	TRBJ2-3	CASSQGAVTDTQYF	TGCGCCAGCAGCCAGGGGGCGGTCACAGATACGCAGTATTTT
TRBV4-1	.	TRBD1	TRBJ1-1	CASSRGTGQGAFF	TGCGCCAGCAGCCGGGGGACAGGCCAAGGGGCTTTCTTT
TRBV6-2/TRBV6-3	.	TRBD2	TRBJ2-3	CASSYSFGGVPQYF	TGTGCCAGCAGTTACTCATTTGGGGGGGTTCCCCAGTATTTT
TRBV6-1	.	.	TRBJ1-1	CASSERQLNTEAFF	TGTGCCAGCAGTGAGAGACAGCTGAACACTGAAGCTTTCTTT
TRBV28	.	.	TRBJ1-1	CASSSYRAEAFF	TGTGCCAGCAGTTCGTACAGGGCTGAAGCTTTCTTT
TRBV19	.	TRBD1	TRBJ1-4	CASSISGQGRYAEKLFF	TGTGCCAGTAGTATCTCGGGACAGGGGAGGTACGCTGAAAAACTGTTTTTT
TRBV29-1	once	TRBD1	TRBJ2-7	CSVSPGQGSEQYF	TGCAGCGTTTCACCGGGACAGGGATCCGAGCAGTACTTC